This TCR beta chain emerged from a study of beta chain features in type 1 diabetes. Study-wide context: Sorted cells examined across all samples numbered around 100 million.

Sorting produced populations that all topped 98% purity. Study-level points and caveats: There was a moderate but significant shortening of TCRB CDR3s in all four CD4+ subsets of Type 1 diabetes patients.

Reverse transcription of all isolated RNA meant that expressed TCRB transcripts were sequenced. Libraries were prepared by immunoSEQ multiplex PCR; TCRdb keeps only in-frame clonotypes and omits some of them. The data show 630,000 or so clones, with about an eighth seen just once and approximately 0.039% held by the top ten. With respect to this clone: As yet, its antigen is unknown.

This clonotype originated in a man aged 18 to 35 with type 1 diabetes. Specimen: naive CD4+ T cells from blood.

The CDR3 here is CASSLGWQGQETQYF. The CDR3 coding sequence is TGTGCCAGCAGCTTAGGATGGCAGGGACAAGAGACCCAGTACTTC. The chain combines TRBV7-2 with TRBJ2-5, with D possibly matching TRBD1 (5 bases). Germline V CDR1 and CDR2: SGHTA, FQGNSA. The V and J ends lost 1 base and 2 bases respectively, with 11 bases between them. The CDR3 runs to 15 residues.